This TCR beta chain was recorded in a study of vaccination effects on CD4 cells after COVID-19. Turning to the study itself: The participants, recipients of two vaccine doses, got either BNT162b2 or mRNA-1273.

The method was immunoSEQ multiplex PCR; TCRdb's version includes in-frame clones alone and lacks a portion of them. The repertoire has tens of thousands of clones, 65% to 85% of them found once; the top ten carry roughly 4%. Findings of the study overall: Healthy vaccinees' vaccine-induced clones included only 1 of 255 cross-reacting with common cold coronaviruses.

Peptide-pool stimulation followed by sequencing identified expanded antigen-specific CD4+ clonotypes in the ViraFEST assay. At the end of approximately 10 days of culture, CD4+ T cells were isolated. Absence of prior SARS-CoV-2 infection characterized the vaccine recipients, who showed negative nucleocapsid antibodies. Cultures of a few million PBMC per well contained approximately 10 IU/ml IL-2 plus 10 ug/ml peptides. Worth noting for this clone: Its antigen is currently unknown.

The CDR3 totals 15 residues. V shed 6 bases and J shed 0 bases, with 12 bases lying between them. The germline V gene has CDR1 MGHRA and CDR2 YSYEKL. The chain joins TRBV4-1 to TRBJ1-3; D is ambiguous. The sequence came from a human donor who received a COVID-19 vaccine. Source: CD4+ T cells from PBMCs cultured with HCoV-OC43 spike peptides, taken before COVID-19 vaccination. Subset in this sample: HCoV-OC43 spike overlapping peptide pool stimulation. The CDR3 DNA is TGCGCCAGCAGTGGCGGACGGCTCTCTGGAAACACCATATATTTT. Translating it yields CASSGGRLSGNTIYF.